Below, 22 T cell receptor beta chains from the same sample are listed, as sequenced in a study of technical replicates of blood from four donors. Using immunoSEQ multiplex PCR, the repertoire was profiled, and TCRdb retains in-frame clones only, with some absent. This table has approximately 76,000 clones, approximately 83% appearing once. Sequenced material: PBMCs. The origin of the receptors is a human donor in good health. Some clones in this sample may be carry-over from other donors' samples.

The V call is TRBV7-9, the J call TRBJ2-7, with 10 bases lining up with TRBD2. Germline lookup yields CDR1 SEHNR and CDR2 FQNEAQ (reference sequence). V dropped 3 bases and J dropped 1; count of bases not matched to a gene: 12. The CDR3 extends over 18 amino acids. For the CDR3, the DNA is TGTGCCAGCAGCTTCGCCGGGACTAGCGCCCCCGGTTCCTACGAGCAGTACTTC. It encodes CASSFAGTSAPGSYEQYF. Combining the CDR3 with reference TRBV7-9 and TRBJ2-7 gives the whole variable domain DTGVSQNPRHKITKRGQNVTFRCDPISEHNRLYWYRQTLGQGPEFLTYFQNEAQLEKSRLLSDRFSAERPKGSFSTLEIQRTEQGDSAMYLCASSFAGTSAPGSYEQYFGPGTRLTVT.

The chain joins TRBV30 to TRBJ2-3; no clear D. This CDR3 is 12 amino acids long. Per the germline V gene, CDR1 is GTSNPN and CDR2 is SVGIG (reference sequence). The CDR3 sequence: CGLTPDTDTQYF. The DNA for the CDR3 is TGTGGACTCACACCAGACACAGATACGCAGTATTTT.

J is TRBJ1-3 and V is TRBV6-1, with a weak D call TRBD1 (6 bases). V was trimmed by 0 bases and J by 4 bases, leaving 10 bases between them. This CDR3 is built from 15 residues. Germline values: CDR1 MNHNS, CDR2 SASEGT. CDR3 in amino acids: CASSEAATGGNTIYF. In DNA, the CDR3 is TGTGCCAGCAGTGAAGCCGCTACAGGGGGAAACACCATATATTTT.

For this clone: In this CDR3 the conserved last residue, phenylalanine or tryptophan, is missing, so a read error is likely. V is TRBV7-9 and J is TRBJ2-7; 9 nucleotides line up with TRBD2. The ends lost 6 bases at V and 3 bases at J; junction bases unmatched: 9. The CDR3 has 15 amino acids. CDR1 and CDR2 from the germline V gene are SEHNR and FQNEAQ (reference sequence). As DNA, the CDR3 is TGTGCCAGCAGATCCCTGACTAGCGGACTCTACGAGCAGTACCTC. Protein product: CASRSLTSGLYEQYL.

V usage is TRBV9 and J usage is TRBJ1-6; no clear D. Per the germline V gene, CDR1 is SGDLS and CDR2 is YYNGEE. The CDR3 runs 15 residues. The V end was cut by 0 bases, the J end by 10 bases, with 14 bases between. CDR3 loop: CASSVALSPESPLHF. The CDR3 DNA reads as TGTGCCAGCAGCGTAGCTCTATCGCCGGAGTCACCCCTCCACTTT.

This clone turned up a few times. The chain employs TRBV30 and TRBJ2-7, with 7 bases fitting TRBD2. The J segment lost 3 bases and the V segment lost 3 bases, leaving 8 bases of the junction unmatched. The CDR3 is made up of 14 amino acids. Germline V gene sequence: CDR1 GTSNPN, CDR2 SVGIG (reference sequence). The CDR3: CAWRSPRDYYEQYF. The CDR3 DNA reads TGTGCCTGGAGGTCGCCCCGGGACTACTACGAGCAGTACTTC.

The rearrangement joins TRBV12-5 to TRBJ1-1, with 7 bases aligning to TRBD1. This CDR3 region has 16 residues. The ends lost 5 bases at V and 7 bases at J; junction bases unmatched: 16. The V gene's germline CDR1 is LGHNT and CDR2 FRNRAP. The CDR3 here is CASGPRQGLNPVEAFF. As DNA, the CDR3 is TGTGCTAGTGGTCCTCGACAGGGTTTAAATCCAGTTGAAGCTTTCTTT.

The V and J genes are TRBV9 and TRBJ2-7, with TRBD1 as a possible D gene (5 bases). The CDR3 spans 15 residues. In germline, CDR1 is SGDLS, CDR2 YYNGEE. With 0 bases removed from V and 3 bases from J, the gap between germline ends came to 13 bases. CDR3 bases: TGTGCCAGCAGCGTAGTCCCTGGCAGGGACTACGAGCAGTACTTC. This sequence encodes CASSVVPGRDYEQYF.

The chain recombines TRBV18 with TRBJ1-3; the D is unclear. The CDR3 has 15 residues. From germline, CDR1 is KGHSH and CDR2 LQKENI. The V end was cut by 3 bases, the J end by 0 bases, with 9 bases between. CDR3 sequence (DNA): TGTGCCAGCTCACCCTGGCACAGCTCTGGAAACACCATATATTTT. It specifies CASSPWHSSGNTIYF.

V usage is TRBV19 and J usage is TRBJ2-2, with TRBD2 as a possible D gene (5 bases). Trimming pared 3 bases from V and 5 bases from J, leaving 7 bases between. The CDR3 spans 13 residues. The germline V gene encodes CDR1 LNHDA and CDR2 SQIVND (reference sequence). The CDR3 sequence is CASSIPGTGELFF. In DNA, the CDR3 is TGTGCCAGTAGTATCCCGGGGACCGGGGAGCTGTTTTTT.

V is TRBV30 and J is TRBJ1-1; D uncertain. The V and J ends lost 2 bases and 0 bases respectively, with 7 bases between them. CDR1 is GTSNPN, CDR2 SVGIG, per germline (reference sequence). The length of the CDR3 is 13 residues. The CDR3 region is CAWSSGVNTEAFF. The CDR3 bases are TGTGCCTGGAGTAGCGGGGTGAACACTGAAGCTTTCTTT.

V usage is TRBV7-8 and J usage is TRBJ2-2, with D possibly matching TRBD1 (6 bases). Between the trimmed V and J ends, which lost 4 bases and 5 bases, there was a span of 8 bases. The CDR3 is 13 amino acids. Germline assignment: CDR1 SGHVS and CDR2 FQNEAQ. The CDR3 bases are TGTGCCAGCAGCTCCACAGGGACCGGGGAGCTGTTTTTT. The encoded protein is CASSSTGTGELFF.

CDR3 amino acids: CTSSQDWTSGENTGELFF. CDR3 in DNA: TGCACCAGCAGCCAAGATTGGACTAGCGGGGAGAACACCGGGGAGCTGTTTTTT. The V call is TRBV1, the J call TRBJ2-2; the D call of TRBD2 is as the table states it, not checked on the DNA. TRBV1 is a pseudogene segment. CDR3 size: 18 residues.

V is TRBV9 and J is TRBJ1-3, with no clear D. The CDR3 covers 16 residues. Germline CDR1 SGDLS, CDR2 YYNGEE. V was cut by 3 bases and J by 0 bases, with 13 bases left in between. The CDR3 sequence is CASSAAGRSSGNTIYF. The CDR3 DNA sequence: TGTGCCAGCAGCGCCGCCGGGAGATCCTCTGGAAACACCATATATTTT.

The chain links TRBV27 to TRBJ1-2; the D gene is possibly TRBD1 (5 bases). Trimming removed 6 bases from V and 3 bases from J, with 23 bases in between. The germline V gene has CDR1 MNHEY and CDR2 SMNVEV (reference sequence). The CDR3 loop spans 17 amino acids. CDR3 DNA sequence: TGTGCCAGCAGCCCCCGCCTGGGTCGCAGGGAGGACTATGGCTACACCTTC. It codes for CASSPRLGRREDYGYTF.

The chain is built from TRBV6-6 and TRBJ1-6, with TRBD1 matching over 9 bases. V lost 7 bases and J lost 9; bases outside the gene matches: 10. Germline V gene sequence: CDR1 MNHNY, CDR2 SVGAGI (reference sequence). The CDR3 loop spans 15 amino acids. CDR3 loop: CASNRDRVKGSPLHF. The CDR3 DNA sequence: TGTGCCAGCAATCGGGACAGGGTAAAAGGTTCACCCCTCCACTTT.

This clone occurred a few times. The chain recombines TRBV29-1 with TRBJ2-6; TRBD1 aligns across 12 bases. The J segment lost 2 bases and the V segment lost 7 bases, leaving 9 bases of the junction unmatched. The V gene's germline CDR1 is SQVTM and CDR2 ANQGSEA. CDR3 length: 17 residues. In DNA form, the CDR3 reads TGCAGCGCTGACACCGGGACAGGGGGCCCTGGGGCCAACGTCCTGACTTTC. Translating gives CSADTGTGGPGANVLTF.

J is TRBJ2-2 and V is TRBV9, with 9 positions matching TRBD2. This CDR3 spans 16 amino acids. The germline V gene encodes CDR1 SGDLS and CDR2 YYNGEE. The V and J ends lost 4 bases and 2 bases, in that order; junction bases with no gene match: 6. For the CDR3, the DNA is TGTGCCAGCAGCACTTTAGCGGGGGCTAACACCGGGGAGCTGTTTTTT. This codes for CASSTLAGANTGELFF.

This clone was recorded a few times. V and J are TRBV4-1 and TRBJ2-5, with unresolved D. The CDR3 has 14 amino acids. Germline values: CDR1 MGHRA, CDR2 YSYEKL. V lost 1 base and J lost 1, with 7 bases in between. For the CDR3, the DNA is TGCGCCAGCAGCCAAGTCCACGGCCAAGAGACCCAGTACTTC. Translation gives CASSQVHGQETQYF.

This rearrangement joins TRBV9 to TRBJ2-3, with TRBD2 as a possible D gene (5 bases). CDR3 size: 15 residues. Trimming removed 0 bases from V and 2 bases from J, with 10 bases in between. Germline V gives CDR1 SGDLS, CDR2 YYNGEE. CDR3 amino acids: CASSVAQRDTDTQYF. The CDR3 DNA reads as TGTGCCAGCAGCGTAGCTCAGAGGGACACAGATACGCAGTATTTT.

This sequence joins TRBV6-1 and TRBJ2-3; TRBD2 is a possible D gene (5 bases). Trimming took off 6 bases at V and 0 bases at J, with 13 bases between the two ends. The CDR3 has 15 amino acids. Germline V lookup: CDR1 MNHNS, CDR2 SASEGT. CDR3 sequence: CASSLWTHSTDTQYF. CDR3 bases: TGTGCCAGCAGCCTTTGGACTCATAGCACAGATACGCAGTATTTT.

This rearrangement joins TRBV5-6 to TRBJ2-7; TRBD1 aligns across 7 bases. V dropped 2 bases and J dropped 9; count of bases not matched to a gene: 14. The CDR3 has 15 residues. Germline-derived CDR1 and CDR2 are SGHDT and YYEEEE. The chain's CDR3 is CASSFSQGVSPRQYF. The CDR3 DNA reads TGTGCCAGCAGCTTTAGCCAGGGGGTTTCCCCGCGGCAGTACTTC.